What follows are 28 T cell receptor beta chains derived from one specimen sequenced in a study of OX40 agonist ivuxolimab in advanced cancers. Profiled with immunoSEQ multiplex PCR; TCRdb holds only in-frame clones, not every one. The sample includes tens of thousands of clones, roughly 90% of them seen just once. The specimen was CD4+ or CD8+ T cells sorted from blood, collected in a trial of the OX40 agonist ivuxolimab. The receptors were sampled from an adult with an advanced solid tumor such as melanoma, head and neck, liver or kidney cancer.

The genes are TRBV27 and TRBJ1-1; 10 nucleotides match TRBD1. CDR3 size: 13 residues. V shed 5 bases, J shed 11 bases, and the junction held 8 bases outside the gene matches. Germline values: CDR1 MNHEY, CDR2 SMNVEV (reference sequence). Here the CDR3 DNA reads TGTGCCAGCAGTCCCCCGGGACAGGGGAATGCTTTCTTT. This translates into CASSPPGQGNAFF.

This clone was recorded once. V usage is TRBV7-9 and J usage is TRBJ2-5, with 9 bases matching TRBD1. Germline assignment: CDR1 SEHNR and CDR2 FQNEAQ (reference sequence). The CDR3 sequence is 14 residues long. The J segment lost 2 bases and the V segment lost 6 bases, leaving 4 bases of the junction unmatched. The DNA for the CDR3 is TGTGCCAGCAGGGACAGGGGATTTCAAGAGACCCAGTACTTC. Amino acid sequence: CASRDRGFQETQYF.

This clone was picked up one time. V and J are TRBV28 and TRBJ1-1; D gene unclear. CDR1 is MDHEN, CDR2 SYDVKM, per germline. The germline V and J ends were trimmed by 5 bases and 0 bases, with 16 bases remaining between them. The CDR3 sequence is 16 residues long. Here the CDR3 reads CASSREAGRMNTEAFF. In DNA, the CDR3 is TGTGCCAGCAGTCGAGAGGCAGGCCGAATGAACACTGAAGCTTTCTTT.

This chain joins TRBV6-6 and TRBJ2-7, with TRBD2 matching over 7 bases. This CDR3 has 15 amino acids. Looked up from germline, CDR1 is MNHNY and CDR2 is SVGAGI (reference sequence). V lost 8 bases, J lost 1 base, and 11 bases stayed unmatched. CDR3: CASHFLAAPSYEQYF. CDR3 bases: TGTGCCAGCCATTTCCTAGCGGCTCCTTCCTACGAGCAGTACTTC.

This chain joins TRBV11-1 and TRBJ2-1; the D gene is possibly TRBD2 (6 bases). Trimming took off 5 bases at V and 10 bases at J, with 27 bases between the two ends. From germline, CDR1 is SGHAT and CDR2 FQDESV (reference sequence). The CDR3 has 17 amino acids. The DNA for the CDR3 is TGTGCCAGCAGCCTAAATCCGGGGGACGTGGGACGGGGAGAGCAGTTCTTC. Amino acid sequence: CASSLNPGDVGRGEQFF.

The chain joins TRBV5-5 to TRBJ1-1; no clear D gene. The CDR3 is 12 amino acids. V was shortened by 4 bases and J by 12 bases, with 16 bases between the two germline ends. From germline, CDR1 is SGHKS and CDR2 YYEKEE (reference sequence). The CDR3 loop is CASSPWTTVPFF. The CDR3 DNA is TGTGCCAGCAGCCCCTGGACCACGGTACCTTTCTTT.

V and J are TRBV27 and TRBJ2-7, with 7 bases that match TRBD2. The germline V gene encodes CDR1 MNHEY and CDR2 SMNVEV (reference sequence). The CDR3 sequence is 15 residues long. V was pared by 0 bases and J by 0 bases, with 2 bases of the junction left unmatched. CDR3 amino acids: CASSLSGGGSYEQYF. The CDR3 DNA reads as TGTGCCAGCAGTTTATCGGGGGGGGGCTCCTACGAGCAGTACTTC.

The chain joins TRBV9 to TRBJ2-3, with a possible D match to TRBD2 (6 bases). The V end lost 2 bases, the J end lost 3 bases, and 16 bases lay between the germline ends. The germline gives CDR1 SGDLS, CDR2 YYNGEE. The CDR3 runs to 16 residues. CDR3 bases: TGTGCCAGCAGCGTTTTGTTCGGAGGGGAGACAGATACGCAGTATTTT. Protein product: CASSVLFGGETDTQYF.

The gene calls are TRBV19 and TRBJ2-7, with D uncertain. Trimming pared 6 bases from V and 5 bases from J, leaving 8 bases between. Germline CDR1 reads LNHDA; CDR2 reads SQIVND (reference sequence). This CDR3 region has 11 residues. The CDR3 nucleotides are TGTGCCAGTAGATCCTGGGACGAGCAGTACTTC. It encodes CASRSWDEQYF.

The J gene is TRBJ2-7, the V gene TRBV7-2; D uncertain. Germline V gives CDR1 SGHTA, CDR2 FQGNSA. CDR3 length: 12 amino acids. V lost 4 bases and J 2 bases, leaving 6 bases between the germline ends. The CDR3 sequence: CASSSLPYEQYF. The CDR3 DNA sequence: TGTGCCAGCAGCTCCCTTCCCTACGAGCAGTACTTC.

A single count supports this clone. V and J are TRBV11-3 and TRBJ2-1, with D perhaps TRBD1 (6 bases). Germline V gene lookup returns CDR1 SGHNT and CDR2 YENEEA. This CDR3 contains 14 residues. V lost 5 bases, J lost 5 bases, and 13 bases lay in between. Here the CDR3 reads CASSTGTNNNEQFF. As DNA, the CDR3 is TGTGCCAGCAGCACCGGGACAAACAACAATGAGCAGTTCTTC.

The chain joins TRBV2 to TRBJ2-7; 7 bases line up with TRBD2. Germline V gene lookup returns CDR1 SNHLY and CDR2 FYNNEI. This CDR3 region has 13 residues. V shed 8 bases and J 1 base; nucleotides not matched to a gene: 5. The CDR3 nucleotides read TGTGCCAGCTTGCTAGCGGAGTCCTACGAGCAGTACTTC. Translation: CASLLAESYEQYF.

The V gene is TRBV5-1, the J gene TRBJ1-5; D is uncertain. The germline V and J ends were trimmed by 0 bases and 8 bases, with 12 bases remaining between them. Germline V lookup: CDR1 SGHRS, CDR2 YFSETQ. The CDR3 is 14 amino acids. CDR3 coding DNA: TGCGCCAGCAGCTTGGACGGTGCTGGTGAGCCCCAGCATTTT. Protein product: CASSLDGAGEPQHF. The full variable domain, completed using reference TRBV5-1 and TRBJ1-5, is KAGVTQTPRYLIKTRGQQVTLSCSPISGHRSVSWYQQTPGQGLQFLFEYFSETQRNKGNFPGRFSGRQFSNSRSEMNVSTLELGDSALYLCASSLDGAGEPQHFGDGTRLSIL.

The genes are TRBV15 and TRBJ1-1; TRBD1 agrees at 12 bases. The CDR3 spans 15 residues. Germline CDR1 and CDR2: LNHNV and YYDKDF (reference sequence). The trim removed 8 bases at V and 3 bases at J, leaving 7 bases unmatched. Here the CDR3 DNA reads TGTGCCACCGGCTGGGGACAGGGGGCGGACACTGAAGCTTTCTTT. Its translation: CATGWGQGADTEAFF.

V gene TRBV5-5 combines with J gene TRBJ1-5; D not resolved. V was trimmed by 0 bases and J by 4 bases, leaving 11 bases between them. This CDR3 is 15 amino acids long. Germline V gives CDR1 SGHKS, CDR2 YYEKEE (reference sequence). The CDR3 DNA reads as TGTGCCAGCAGCTTGGTGTCCTGGGGTAATCAGCCCCAGCATTTT. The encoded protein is CASSLVSWGNQPQHF. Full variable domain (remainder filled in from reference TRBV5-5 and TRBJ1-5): DAGVTQSPTHLIKTRGQQVTLRCSPISGHKSVSWYQQVLGQGPQFIFQYYEKEERGRGNFPDRFSARQFPNYSSELNVNALLLGDSALYLCASSLVSWGNQPQHFGDGTRLSIL.

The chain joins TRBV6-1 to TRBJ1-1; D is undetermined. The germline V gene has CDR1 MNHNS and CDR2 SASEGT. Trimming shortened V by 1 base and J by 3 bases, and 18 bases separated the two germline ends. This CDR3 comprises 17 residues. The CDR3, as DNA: TGTGCCAGCAGTGAAGGCGGCAGCCTGCCAAGGGACACTGAAGCTTTCTTT. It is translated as CASSEGGSLPRDTEAFF.

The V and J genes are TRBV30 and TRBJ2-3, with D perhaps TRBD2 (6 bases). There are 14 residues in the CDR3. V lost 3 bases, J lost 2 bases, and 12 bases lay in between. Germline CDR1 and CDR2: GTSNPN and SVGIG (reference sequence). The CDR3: CAWRRVADTDTQYF. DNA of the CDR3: TGTGCCTGGAGGCGTGTAGCGGACACAGATACGCAGTATTTT.

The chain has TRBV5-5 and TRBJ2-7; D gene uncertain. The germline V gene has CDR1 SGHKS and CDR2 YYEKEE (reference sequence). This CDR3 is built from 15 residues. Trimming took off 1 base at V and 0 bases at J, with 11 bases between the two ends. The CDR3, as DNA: TGTGCCAGCAGCTTGTATAGGGCAATCTCCTACGAGCAGTACTTC. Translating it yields CASSLYRAISYEQYF.

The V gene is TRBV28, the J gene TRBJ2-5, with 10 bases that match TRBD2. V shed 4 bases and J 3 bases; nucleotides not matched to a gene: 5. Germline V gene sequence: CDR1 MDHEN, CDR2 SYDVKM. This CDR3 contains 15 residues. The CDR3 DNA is TGTGCCAGCAGTTCGGGACTAGCGTTTGAAGAGACCCAGTACTTC. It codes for CASSSGLAFEETQYF.

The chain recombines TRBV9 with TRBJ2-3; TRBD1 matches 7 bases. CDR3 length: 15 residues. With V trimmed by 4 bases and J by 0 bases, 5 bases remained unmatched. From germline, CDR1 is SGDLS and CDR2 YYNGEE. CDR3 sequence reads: CASSSGQASTDTQYF. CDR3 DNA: TGTGCCAGCAGCTCCGGACAGGCGAGCACAGATACGCAGTATTTT.

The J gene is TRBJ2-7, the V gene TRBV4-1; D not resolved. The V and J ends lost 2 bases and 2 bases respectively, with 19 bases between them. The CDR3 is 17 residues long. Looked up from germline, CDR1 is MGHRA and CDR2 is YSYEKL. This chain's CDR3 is CASSQPLVRVNPYEQYF. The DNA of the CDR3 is TGCGCCAGCAGCCAACCCCTCGTCAGAGTAAACCCCTACGAGCAGTACTTC.

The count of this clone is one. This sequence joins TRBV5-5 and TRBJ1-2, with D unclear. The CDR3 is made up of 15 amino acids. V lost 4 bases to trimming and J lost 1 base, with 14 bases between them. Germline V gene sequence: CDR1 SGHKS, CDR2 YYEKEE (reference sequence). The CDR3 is CASSPVLANNYGYTF. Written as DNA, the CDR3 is TGTGCCAGCAGCCCTGTACTGGCGAATAACTATGGCTACACCTTC.

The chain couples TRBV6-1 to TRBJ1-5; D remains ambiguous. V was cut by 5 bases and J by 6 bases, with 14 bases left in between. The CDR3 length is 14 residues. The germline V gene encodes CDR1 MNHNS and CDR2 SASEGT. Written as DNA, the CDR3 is TGTGCCAGCAGTCCTGGCGGGTTTGTTCAGCCCCAGCATTTT. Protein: CASSPGGFVQPQHF.

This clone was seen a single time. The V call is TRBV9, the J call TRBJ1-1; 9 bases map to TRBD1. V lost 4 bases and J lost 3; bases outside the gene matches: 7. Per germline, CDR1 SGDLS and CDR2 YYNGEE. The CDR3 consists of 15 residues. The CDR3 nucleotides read TGTGCCAGCAGCCCACGGACAGGGGTGGACACTGAAGCTTTCTTT. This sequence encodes CASSPRTGVDTEAFF.

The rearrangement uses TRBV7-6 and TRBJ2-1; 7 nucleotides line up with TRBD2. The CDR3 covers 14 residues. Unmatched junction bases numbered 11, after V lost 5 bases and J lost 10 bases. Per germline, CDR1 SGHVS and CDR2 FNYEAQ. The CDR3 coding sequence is TGTGCCAGCAGCGATTATGGGCTAGCGGAGGAGCAGTTCTTC. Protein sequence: CASSDYGLAEEQFF.

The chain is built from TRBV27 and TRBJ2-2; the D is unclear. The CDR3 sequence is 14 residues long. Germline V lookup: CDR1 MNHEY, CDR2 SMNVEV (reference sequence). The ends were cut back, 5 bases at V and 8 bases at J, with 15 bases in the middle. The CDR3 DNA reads TGTGCCAGCAGTACCGTCGACTCCCGAGGGGAGCTGTTTTTT. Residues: CASSTVDSRGELFF.

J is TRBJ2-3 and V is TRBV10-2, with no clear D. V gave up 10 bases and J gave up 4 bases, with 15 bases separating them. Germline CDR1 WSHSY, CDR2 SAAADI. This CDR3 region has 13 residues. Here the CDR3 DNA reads TGCGCCACCGAGGTAGGGATATCAGATACGCAGTATTTT. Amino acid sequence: CATEVGISDTQYF.

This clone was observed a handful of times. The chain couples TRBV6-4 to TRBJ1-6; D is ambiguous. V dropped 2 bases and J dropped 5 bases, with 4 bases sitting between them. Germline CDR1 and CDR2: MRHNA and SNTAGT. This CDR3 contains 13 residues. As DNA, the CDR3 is TGTGCCAGCAGTGACAGGGATAATTCACCCCTCCACTTT. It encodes CASSDRDNSPLHF.